The 21 T cell receptor beta chains listed next were all sequenced from one sample in a study of T-cell reconstitution after alpha-beta-depleted transplantation in children. Using unique molecular identifiers, the investigators prepared the TCRbeta library. Each CDR3 protein gets one entry after TCRdb re-called the PCR reads with MiXCR. The sample has over 100,000 distinct CDR3 sequences, around a tenth seen once; the top ten hold about 34%. The sequencing here drew on PBMCs, taken before TCRalphabeta/CD19-depleted stem cell transplant. The receptors shown here come from a boy aged 2 to 10 with acute lymphoblastic leukemia, due to receive a stem cell transplant.

In this sample, this clonotype turned up many times. This CDR3 is CASSLRKEVVGDEQFF. The CDR3 nucleotides are TGTGCCAGCAGCTTGCGGAAGGAGGTGGTCGGGGATGAGCAGTTCTTC. The genes are TRBV5-5 and TRBJ2-1, with D possibly being TRBD2 (5 bases). Germline V gene sequence: CDR1 SGHKS, CDR2 YYEKEE (reference sequence). Trimming removed 1 base at V and 8 bases at J, with 19 bases between. This CDR3 has 16 residues.

This chain connects TRBV7-6 to TRBJ1-2; no firm D call. This CDR3 contains 13 residues. Germline V gives CDR1 SGHVS, CDR2 FNYEAQ. V was clipped by 4 bases and J by 0 bases, with 6 bases between them. The chain's CDR3 is CASSSGSNYGYTF. The CDR3 coding sequence is TGTGCCAGCAGCTCCGGGTCTAACTATGGCTACACCTTC.

This clonotype was counted only a few times. The chain uses TRBV5-1 and TRBJ1-5; D uncertain. V shed 0 bases and J shed 5 bases, with 6 bases lying between them. This CDR3 comprises 13 residues. CDR1 is SGHRS and CDR2 is YFSETQ in the germline V gene. The CDR3 sequence is CASSLVPDQPQHF. CDR3 coding DNA: TGCGCCAGCAGCTTGGTTCCTGATCAGCCCCAGCATTTT.

This clonotype appeared a few times. The J gene is TRBJ2-1, the V gene TRBV18; unclear D gene. Trimming removed 0 bases at V and 7 bases at J, with 7 bases between. Germline V lookup: CDR1 KGHSH, CDR2 LQKENI. This CDR3 contains 13 residues. The CDR3 spells CASSPPQQNEQFF. The CDR3 coding sequence is TGTGCCAGCTCACCACCTCAGCAGAATGAGCAGTTCTTC. Full variable domain (remainder filled in from reference TRBV18 and TRBJ2-1): NAGVMQNPRHLVRRRGQEARLRCSPMKGHSHVYWYRQLPEEGLKFMVYLQKENIIDESGMPKERFSAEFPKEGPSILRIQQVVRGDSAAYFCASSPPQQNEQFFGPGTRLTVL.

The chain employs TRBV5-6 and TRBJ2-1, with D hard to call. Germline loops: CDR1 SGHDT, CDR2 YYEEEE. The CDR3 is 12 amino acids. With 4 bases removed from V and 9 bases from J, the gap between germline ends came to 11 bases. The chain's CDR3 is CASSRTGLEQFF. CDR3 sequence (DNA): TGTGCCAGCAGCCGGACGGGCCTTGAGCAGTTCTTC.

The CDR3 sequence is CASSPQTTRGWIYEQYF. CDR3 nucleotide sequence: TGTGCCAGCAGCCCTCAAACGACGCGGGGTTGGATTTACGAGCAGTACTTC. V gene TRBV14 combines with J gene TRBJ2-7, with TRBD2 as a possible D gene (6 bases). V lost 4 bases and J 4 bases, leaving 23 bases between the germline ends. Germline V gene lookup returns CDR1 SGHDN and CDR2 FVKESK. CDR3 length: 17 amino acids. Together with reference TRBV14 and TRBJ2-7, the CDR3 gives the full variable domain: EAGVTQFPSHSVIEKGQTVTLRCDPISGHDNLYWYRRVMGKEIKFLLHFVKESKQDESGMPNNRFLAERTGGTYSTLKVQPAELEDSGVYFCASSPQTTRGWIYEQYFGPGTRLTVT.

This chain connects TRBV5-1 to TRBJ1-6, with no clear D. The germline V and J ends were trimmed by 1 base and 10 bases, with 12 bases remaining between them. The length of the CDR3 is 14 residues. Per the germline V gene, CDR1 is SGHRS and CDR2 is YFSETQ. CDR3 in DNA: TGCGCCAGCAGCTTGACGCGATTTGGGTCACCCCTCCACTTT. Residues: CASSLTRFGSPLHF.

In its sample, this clonotype was seen many times. The chain uses TRBV6-5 and TRBJ2-5; D is undetermined. CDR1 and CDR2 (germline): MNHEY, SVGAGI. V lost 4 bases and J lost 5, with 11 bases in between. The CDR3 covers 13 residues. The CDR3 nucleotides read TGTGCCAGCAGTTTGGGTCTAGAGGAGACCCAGTACTTC. As protein: CASSLGLEETQYF.

This clonotype was recorded once. The V gene is TRBV4-1, the J gene TRBJ2-1; no clear D gene. From germline, CDR1 is MGHRA and CDR2 YSYEKL. The V gene lost 2 bases and the J gene lost 15 bases, with 17 bases spanning the gap. CDR3 size: 13 residues. The chain's CDR3 is CASSQRLEIRPFF. The CDR3 DNA reads TGCGCCAGCAGCCAAAGACTCGAAATAAGGCCGTTCTTC.

This clonotype occurred a few times. J is TRBJ2-1 and V is TRBV13; TRBD2 is a possible D gene (5 bases). The CDR3 extends over 14 amino acids. Looked up from germline, CDR1 is PRHDT and CDR2 is FYEKMQ (reference sequence). V lost 5 bases to trimming and J lost 0 bases, with 8 bases between them. CDR3 residues: CASSHGVSYNEQFF. The CDR3 region has the DNA TGTGCCAGCAGCCACGGGGTCTCCTACAATGAGCAGTTCTTC.

In its sample, this clonotype was seen a few times. The rearrangement uses TRBV10-3 and TRBJ1-4; D is ambiguous. This CDR3 comprises 11 residues. The germline V and J ends were trimmed by 3 bases and 10 bases, with 6 bases remaining between them. CDR1 ENHRY and CDR2 SYGVKD come from the germline V gene. The CDR3 loop is CAISDASKLFF. The CDR3 DNA is TGTGCCATCAGTGACGCCTCAAAACTGTTTTTT.

This clonotype was recorded a few times. V is TRBV5-6 and J is TRBJ2-5; no firm D call. The CDR3 runs 17 residues. CDR1 is SGHDT, CDR2 YYEEEE, per germline. Trimming stripped 1 base from V and 5 bases from J, with 21 bases between. Written as DNA, the CDR3 is TGTGCCAGCAGCTTGCCGGGTCGGGCCTCAACTGTGGAGACCCAGTACTTC. As protein: CASSLPGRASTVETQYF.

This sequence joins TRBV20-1 and TRBJ2-1; possible D gene TRBD2, 5 bases. V lost 2 bases to trimming and J lost 3 bases, with 8 bases between them. The CDR3 is 13 residues long. Germline CDR1 and CDR2: DFQATT and SNEGSKA (reference sequence). The CDR3 DNA follows: TGCAGTGCTAGACCCACTAGCTACAATGAGCAGTTCTTC. It is translated as CSARPTSYNEQFF.

This clonotype was found a few times. The J gene is TRBJ2-7, the V gene TRBV20-1, with 11 bases aligning to TRBD2. The V gene end was trimmed by 0 bases and the J gene end by 4 bases; junction bases not matched to a gene: 5. The CDR3 is made up of 15 amino acids. The V gene's germline CDR1 is DFQATT and CDR2 SNEGSKA (reference sequence). CDR3 sequence reads: CSARDLTSGVYEQYF. CDR3 in DNA: TGCAGTGCTAGAGATTTGACTAGCGGGGTATACGAGCAGTACTTC.

This chain uses TRBV24-1 with TRBJ2-1; 7 positions agree with TRBD1. The CDR3 extends over 15 amino acids. The germline gives CDR1 KGHDR, CDR2 SFDVKD. The ends lost 3 bases at V and 8 bases at J; junction bases unmatched: 9. The chain's CDR3 is CATSDRDSQNHEQFF. CDR3 nucleotide sequence: TGTGCCACCAGTGATAGGGACAGTCAGAACCATGAGCAGTTCTTC.

This clonotype was counted many times. The V call is TRBV20-1, the J call TRBJ2-3, with TRBD1 matching over 7 bases. Trimming removed 8 bases from V and 1 base from J; junction bases left unmatched: 3. Germline values: CDR1 DFQATT, CDR2 SNEGSKA (reference sequence). The CDR3 covers 12 residues. CDR3 amino acids: CSTDRGTDTQYF. Written as DNA, the CDR3 is TGCAGTACCGACAGGGGCACAGATACGCAGTATTTT.

This clonotype appeared many times. DNA of the CDR3: TGCGCCAGCAGCTTGATCCCCCTAGCGGGAGCGGATAATGAGCAGTTCTTC. Translated, it gives CASSLIPLAGADNEQFF. V gene TRBV5-1 combines with J gene TRBJ2-1, with TRBD2 matching 10 bases. Germline lookup yields CDR1 SGHRS and CDR2 YFSETQ. The CDR3 sequence is 17 residues long. The junction had 11 bases not matched to a gene; V was cut back by 1 base and J by 7 bases. Variable domain in full (rest from reference TRBV5-1 and TRBJ2-1): KAGVTQTPRYLIKTRGQQVTLSCSPISGHRSVSWYQQTPGQGLQFLFEYFSETQRNKGNFPGRFSGRQFSNSRSEMNVSTLELGDSALYLCASSLIPLAGADNEQFFGPGTRLTVL.

This clonotype was found a few times. The J gene is TRBJ2-1, the V gene TRBV12-5, with 10 bases that match TRBD2. Germline trimming cut 7 bases from V and 8 bases from J; bases unmatched to any gene: 8. Germline V gives CDR1 LGHNT, CDR2 FRNRAP. The CDR3 has 14 amino acids. CDR3 protein: CASDAGTSVYEQFF. CDR3 nucleotide sequence: TGTGCTAGTGACGCCGGGACTAGCGTATATGAGCAGTTCTTC.

The rearrangement joins TRBV9 to TRBJ2-3; maybe TRBD1 (6 bases). The CDR3 runs 18 residues. Germline loops: CDR1 SGDLS, CDR2 YYNGEE. V was pared by 1 base and J by 1 base, with 19 bases between. The CDR3 DNA is TGTGCCAGCAGCGTACTACCGGGACACACCACGGGCACAGATACGCAGTATTTT. This translates into CASSVLPGHTTGTDTQYF.

This clonotype has a count of ten or more. The CDR3 protein is CASTPRGGTNTGELFF. CDR3 sequence (DNA): TGTGCCAGCACCCCTAGGGGCGGAACGAACACCGGGGAGCTGTTTTTT. The chain couples TRBV9 to TRBJ2-2; the D gene is possibly TRBD1 (5 bases). This CDR3 spans 16 amino acids. The germline V gene has CDR1 SGDLS and CDR2 YYNGEE. Trimming shortened V by 6 bases and J by 0 bases, and 15 bases separated the two germline ends.

The chain carries TRBV25-1 and TRBJ1-5; a possible D gene is TRBD1 (5 bases). The CDR3 runs 17 residues. Trimming cost V 5 bases and J 1 base, with 18 bases left between them. The V gene's germline CDR1 is MGHDK and CDR2 SYGVNS. The CDR3 reads CASSPKPGRESNQPQHF. CDR3 DNA: TGTGCCAGCAGTCCTAAGCCGGGACGGGAGAGCAATCAGCCCCAGCATTTT.